The 18 T cell receptor beta chains listed next were all sequenced from one sample in a study of blood T cell repertoires in COVID-19. TCRdb's table, derived via immunoSEQ multiplex PCR, lists solely in-frame clones and lacks some. The table shows about 36,000 clones, with more than 60% occurring only once. Specimen: peripheral blood. The source of these receptors is a man aged 55 to 70 with active COVID-19.

This clone was recorded only once. This chain links TRBV12-2 with TRBJ2-1; the table's TRBD1 call for D was not verified on the DNA. TRBV12-2 is a pseudogene. This CDR3 has 16 amino acids. In DNA, the CDR3 is TGTGCAAGTCGCTTCTCTCAGGGGAAAGGCGACAATGAGCAGTTCTTC. This sequence encodes CASRFSQGKGDNEQFF.

The chain uses TRBV2 and TRBJ1-1, with D maybe TRBD1 (6 bases). Between the trimmed V and J ends, which lost 10 bases and 5 bases, there was a span of 20 bases. Germline V gene data show CDR1 as SNHLY and CDR2 as FYNNEI. This CDR3 region has 14 residues. Here the CDR3 DNA reads TGTGCCACAAGTACCCAGGGAGGGGGGACTGAAGCTTTCTTT. The encoded protein is CATSTQGGGTEAFF.

The CDR3 loop is CASRIRTGAYEQYF. The CDR3 DNA reads as TGTGCCAGCAGGATAAGGACAGGAGCCTACGAGCAGTACTTC. The V and J genes are TRBV6-5 and TRBJ2-7; 7 bases line up with TRBD1. The CDR3 has 14 residues. The V segment lost 6 bases and the J segment 2 bases; nucleotides outside the gene matches: 7. Germline assignment: CDR1 MNHEY and CDR2 SVGAGI.

This chain joins TRBV5-6 and TRBJ1-1; 7 bases map to TRBD1. The CDR3 has 16 amino acids. V lost 1 base to trimming and J lost 5 bases; unmatched junction nucleotides: 11. The germline V gene encodes CDR1 SGHDT and CDR2 YYEEEE. The chain's CDR3 is CASSLNRGSKGTEAFF. The CDR3 DNA sequence: TGTGCCAGCAGCTTGAACAGGGGCAGTAAGGGGACTGAAGCTTTCTTT.

The chain joins TRBV10-3 to TRBJ1-1; D is uncertain. From germline, CDR1 is ENHRY and CDR2 SYGVKD. The CDR3 consists of 13 residues. V was cut by 4 bases and J by 4 bases, with 10 bases left in between. Here the CDR3 reads CAISGSEGTEAFF. Here the CDR3 DNA reads TGTGCCATCAGTGGTAGCGAGGGCACTGAAGCTTTCTTT.

The chain links TRBV6-6 to TRBJ1-2; 8 nucleotides agree with TRBD1. V lost 5 bases, J lost 7 bases, and 15 bases stayed unmatched. The CDR3 length is 16 residues. Germline CDR1 and CDR2: MNHNY and SVGAGI (reference sequence). The CDR3 bases are TGTGCCAGCAGTACACGAGGACAGGGATCCCAGGGTGGCTACACCTTC. As protein: CASSTRGQGSQGGYTF.

The chain employs TRBV30 and TRBJ2-5; 11 nucleotides line up with TRBD1. The J segment lost 1 base and the V segment lost 1 base, leaving 5 bases of the junction unmatched. Germline V CDR1 and CDR2: GTSNPN, SVGIG (reference sequence). The CDR3 sequence is 16 residues long. The CDR3 DNA is TGTGCCTGGAGTGGCACCGGGACAGGGGGCCAAGAGACCCAGTACTTC. Translating it yields CAWSGTGTGGQETQYF. The full variable domain, with the rest looked up from reference TRBV30 and TRBJ2-5, is SQTIHQWPATLVQPVGSPLSLECTVEGTSNPNLYWYRQAAGRGLQLLFYSVGIGQISSEVPQNLSASRPQDRQFILSSKKLLLSDSGFYLCAWSGTGTGGQETQYFGPGTRLLVL.

The chain employs TRBV28 and TRBJ2-7, with 13 positions matching TRBD2. Germline V gives CDR1 MDHEN, CDR2 SYDVKM. The CDR3 runs 14 residues. With V trimmed by 6 bases and J by 6 bases, 5 bases remained unmatched. The DNA for the CDR3 is TGTGCCAGCAGAGGGACTAGCGGGGCCCCCGAGCAGTACTTC. The encoded protein is CASRGTSGAPEQYF.

This clone turned up a few times. J is TRBJ2-3 and V is TRBV2; TRBD2 matches 7 bases. Per germline, CDR1 SNHLY and CDR2 FYNNEI. This CDR3 region has 15 residues. V lost 5 bases and J lost 6; bases outside the gene matches: 11. Here the CDR3 DNA reads TGTGCCAGCAGTAGCGGGACTACCTCGGTGGATACGCAGTATTTT. This codes for CASSSGTTSVDTQYF.

The rearrangement joins TRBV28 to TRBJ1-2; TRBD1 matches 12 bases. Germline lookup yields CDR1 MDHEN and CDR2 SYDVKM. V shed 3 bases and J 3 bases; nucleotides not matched to a gene: 14. This CDR3 contains 19 residues. CDR3: CASSFRALGTGGADYGYTF. CDR3 sequence (DNA): TGTGCCAGCAGTTTTCGAGCTTTGGGGACAGGGGGCGCGGACTATGGCTACACCTTC.

The chain carries TRBV5-6 and TRBJ2-7; 11 positions match TRBD2. Germline V lookup: CDR1 SGHDT, CDR2 YYEEEE. The length of the CDR3 is 15 residues. V trimming: 4 bases; J trimming: 1 base; junction bases outside the gene matches: 4. CDR3 sequence (DNA): TGTGCCAGCAGCGGTAGACTAGCGGGGTCCTACGAGCAGTACTTC. It yields the protein CASSGRLAGSYEQYF.

The chain joins TRBV18 to TRBJ2-3, with 8 nucleotides matching TRBD2. The CDR3 totals 16 residues. The V segment lost 2 bases and the J segment 1 base; nucleotides outside the gene matches: 5. The germline V gene encodes CDR1 KGHSH and CDR2 LQKENI. The DNA for the CDR3 is TGTGCCAGCTCACCAAGCCAACTAGCGGGCACAGATACGCAGTATTTT. Encoded protein: CASSPSQLAGTDTQYF.

This chain links TRBV28 with TRBJ1-4, with D possibly TRBD1 on 6 matching bases. The CDR3 covers 13 residues. The germline V and J ends were trimmed by 4 bases and 8 bases, with 11 bases remaining between them. The germline V gene has CDR1 MDHEN and CDR2 SYDVKM. CDR3 amino acids: CASSSGTNEKLFF. DNA of the CDR3: TGTGCCAGCAGTTCGGGGACAAACGAAAAACTGTTTTTT.

This clone was counted once. The CDR3, as DNA: TGTGCCAGCAGCAGTCGACAGGGGCTCATGGAGCAGTACTTC. Protein sequence: CASSSRQGLMEQYF. The gene calls are TRBV11-1 and TRBJ2-7; 8 bases agree with TRBD1. CDR3 length: 14 residues. The V and J ends lost 5 bases and 7 bases, in that order; junction bases with no gene match: 10. In germline, CDR1 is SGHAT, CDR2 FQDESV (reference sequence).

The chain uses TRBV2 and TRBJ2-7, with 7 positions matching TRBD1. CDR1 is SNHLY and CDR2 is FYNNEI in the germline V gene. V lost 0 bases and J lost 6; bases outside the gene matches: 8. The CDR3 runs to 15 residues. In DNA form, the CDR3 reads TGTGCCAGCAGTGAAGCGACAGGGAAGGGCGGCGAGCAGTACTTC. Protein product: CASSEATGKGGEQYF.

This clone was found a few times. The genes are TRBV6-2 or TRBV6-3 and TRBJ1-6; 7 nucleotides align to TRBD1. V lost 2 bases to trimming and J lost 8 bases; unmatched junction nucleotides: 6. The CDR3 loop spans 15 amino acids. Germline V CDR1 and CDR2: MNHEY, SVGEGT. The CDR3 nucleotides read TGTGCCAGCAGTTACCCGACAGGGCTGGATTCACCCCTCCACTTT. Amino acids: CASSYPTGLDSPLHF.

The rearrangement links TRBV3-1 (or the pseudogene TRBV3-2) to TRBJ2-3; 10 positions agree with TRBD2. This CDR3 contains 16 residues. Trimming cost V 1 base and J 8 bases; bases outside gene matches: 9. CDR1 and CDR2 from the germline V gene are LGHDT and YNNKEL (reference sequence). The CDR3 spells CASSQGLAGVVTTQYF. CDR3 sequence (DNA): TGTGCCAGCAGCCAAGGCCTAGCGGGGGTTGTTACTACGCAGTATTTT.

The V gene is TRBV6-5, the J gene TRBJ1-5; maybe TRBD1 (6 bases). In germline, CDR1 is MNHEY, CDR2 SVGAGI. Trimming removed 6 bases at V and 7 bases at J, with 13 bases between. CDR3 size: 13 residues. As DNA, the CDR3 is TGTGCCAGCAGGAGCGGGGGCGGGCAGCCCCAGCATTTT. Its protein is CASRSGGGQPQHF.